This T cell receptor beta chain derives from a study of blood T cell repertoires in COVID-19. Across the whole study: Sources were T cells, B-cell-depleted T cells, or PBMCs; the material itself was cDNA or gDNA.

Germline-derived CDR1 and CDR2 are SGHNT and YYREEE (reference sequence). The V end lost 4 bases, the J end lost 0 bases, and 10 bases lay between the germline ends. This CDR3 is 15 amino acids long. The table came from immunoSEQ multiplex PCR; TCRdb's copy has only in-frame clones and leaves some out. This sample has 300,000 to 350,000 clones, with roughly 86% found just once. Among Cohort 3 donors, those recovered had two negative PCRs, clearance, or symptom resolution. The source is a woman between 18 and 29 years old who had recovered from COVID-19. This sequence joins TRBV5-4 and TRBJ2-2; possibly TRBD1 for D (6 bases). Sequenced: PBMCs or T cells enriched from blood (not recorded which). The CDR3 region is CASSVDSSNTGELFF. Here the CDR3 DNA reads TGTGCCAGCAGCGTGGACAGCTCGAACACCGGGGAGCTGTTTTTT.